The present entry profiles one T cell receptor beta chain with its context. These data originate in a study of blood T cell repertoires in COVID-19. Study in general: Samples taken during acute and convalescent COVID-19 were collected in the United States, Italy and Spain.

Using immunoSEQ multiplex PCR, the repertoire was profiled, and TCRdb retains in-frame clones only, with some absent. The sample has about 73,000 clones; roughly 83% are singletons. The V gene's germline CDR1 is SNHLY and CDR2 FYNNEI. The CDR3 runs to 13 residues. The J segment lost 7 bases and the V segment lost 7 bases, leaving 3 bases of the junction unmatched. Sequencing was performed on peripheral blood. The chain carries TRBV2 and TRBJ1-6; TRBD1 agrees at 8 bases. The clonotype was recovered from a woman in her sixties or seventies with acute or convalescent COVID-19. CDR3 amino acids: CASIGQGNSPLHF. CDR3 DNA: TGTGCCAGCATAGGACAGGGCAATTCACCCCTCCACTTT.